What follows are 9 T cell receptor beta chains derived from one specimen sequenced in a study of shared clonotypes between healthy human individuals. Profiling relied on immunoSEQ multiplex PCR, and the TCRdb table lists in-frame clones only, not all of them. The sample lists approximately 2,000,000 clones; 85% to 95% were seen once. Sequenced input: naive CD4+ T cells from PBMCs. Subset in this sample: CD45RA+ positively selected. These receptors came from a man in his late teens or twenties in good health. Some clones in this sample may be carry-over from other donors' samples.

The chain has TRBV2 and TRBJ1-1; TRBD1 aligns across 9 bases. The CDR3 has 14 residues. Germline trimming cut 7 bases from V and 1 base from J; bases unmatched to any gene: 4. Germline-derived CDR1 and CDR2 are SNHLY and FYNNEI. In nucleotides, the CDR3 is TGTGCCAGCACCTTGGGACAGGGGAACACTGAAGCTTTCTTT. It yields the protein CASTLGQGNTEAFF.

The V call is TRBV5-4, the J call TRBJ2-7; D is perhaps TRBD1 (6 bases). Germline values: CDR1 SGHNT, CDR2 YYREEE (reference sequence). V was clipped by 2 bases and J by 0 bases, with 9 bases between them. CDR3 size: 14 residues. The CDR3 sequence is CASSFGTYSYEQYF. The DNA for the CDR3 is TGTGCCAGCAGCTTCGGGACATACTCCTACGAGCAGTACTTC.

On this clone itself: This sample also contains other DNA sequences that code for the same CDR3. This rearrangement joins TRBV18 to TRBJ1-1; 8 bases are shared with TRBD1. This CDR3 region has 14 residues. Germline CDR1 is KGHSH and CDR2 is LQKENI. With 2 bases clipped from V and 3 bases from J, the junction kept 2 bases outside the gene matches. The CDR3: CASSPTQGDTEAFF. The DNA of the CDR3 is TGTGCCAGCTCACCAACACAGGGGGACACTGAAGCTTTCTTT.

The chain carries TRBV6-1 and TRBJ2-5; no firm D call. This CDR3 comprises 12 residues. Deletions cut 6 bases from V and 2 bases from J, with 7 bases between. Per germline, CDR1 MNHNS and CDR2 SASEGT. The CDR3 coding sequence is TGTGCCAGCAGCAGAAAACAAGAGACCCAGTACTTC. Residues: CASSRKQETQYF.

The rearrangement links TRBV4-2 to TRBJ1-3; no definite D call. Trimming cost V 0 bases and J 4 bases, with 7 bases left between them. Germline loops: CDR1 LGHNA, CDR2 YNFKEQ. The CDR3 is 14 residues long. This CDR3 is CASSQEIVGNTIYF. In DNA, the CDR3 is TGTGCCAGCAGCCAAGAAATAGTCGGAAACACCATATATTTT.

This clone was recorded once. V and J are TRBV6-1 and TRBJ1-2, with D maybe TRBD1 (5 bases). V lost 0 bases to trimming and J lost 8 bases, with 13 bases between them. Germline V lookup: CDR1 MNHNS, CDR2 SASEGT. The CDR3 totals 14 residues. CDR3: CASSEALGNRGYTF. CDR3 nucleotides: TGTGCCAGCAGTGAAGCGTTGGGTAACAGGGGCTACACCTTC.

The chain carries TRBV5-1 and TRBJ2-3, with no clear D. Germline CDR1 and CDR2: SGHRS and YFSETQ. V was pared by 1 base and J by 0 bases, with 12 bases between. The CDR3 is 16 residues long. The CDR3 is CASSLSPQTSTDTQYF. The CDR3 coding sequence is TGCGCCAGCAGCTTGTCCCCACAGACTAGCACAGATACGCAGTATTTT.

The chain's CDR3 is CASSLGLILAGDTQYF. The DNA for the CDR3 is TGTGCCAGCAGCTTAGGGTTGATTCTAGCGGGGGATACGCAGTATTTT. This chain joins TRBV7-2 and TRBJ2-3; 9 positions agree with TRBD2. With V trimmed by 1 base and J by 6 bases, 8 bases remained unmatched. The CDR3 contains 16 residues. Germline values: CDR1 SGHTA, CDR2 FQGNSA.

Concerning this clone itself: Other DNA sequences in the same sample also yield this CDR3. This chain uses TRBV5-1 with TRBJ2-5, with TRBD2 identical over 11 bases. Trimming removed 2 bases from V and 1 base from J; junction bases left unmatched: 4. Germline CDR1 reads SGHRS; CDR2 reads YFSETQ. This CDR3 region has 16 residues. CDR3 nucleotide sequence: TGCGCCAGCAGCTTTGGGACTAGCGGAGCCCAAGAGACCCAGTACTTC. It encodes CASSFGTSGAQETQYF.